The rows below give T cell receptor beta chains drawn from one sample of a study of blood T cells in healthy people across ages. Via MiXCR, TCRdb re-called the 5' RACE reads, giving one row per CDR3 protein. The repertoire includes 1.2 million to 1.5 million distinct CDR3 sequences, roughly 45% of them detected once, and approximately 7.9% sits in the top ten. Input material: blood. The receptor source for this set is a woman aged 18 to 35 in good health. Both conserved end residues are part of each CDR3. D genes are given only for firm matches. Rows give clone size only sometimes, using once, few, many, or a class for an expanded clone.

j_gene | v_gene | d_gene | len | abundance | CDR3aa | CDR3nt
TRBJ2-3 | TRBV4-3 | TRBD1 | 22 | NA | CASSQDYLGRDREVFGTDTQYF | TGCGCCAGCAGCCAAGATTATTTGGGACGGGACAGGGAGGTGTTTGGGACAGATACGCAGTATTTT
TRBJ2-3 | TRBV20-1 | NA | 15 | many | CSASVGQGSTDTQYF | TGCAGTGCTAGTGTCGGACAAGGTAGCACAGATACGCAGTATTTT
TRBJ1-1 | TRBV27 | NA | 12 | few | CASSLSGREAFF | TGTGCCAGCAGTTTGTCGGGTCGGGAAGCTTTCTTT
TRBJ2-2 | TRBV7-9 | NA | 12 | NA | CASNQYVGELFF | NA
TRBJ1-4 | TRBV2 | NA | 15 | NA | CASSEVVGVNEKLFF | TGTGCCAGCAGTGAAGTGGTAGGGGTTAATGAAAAACTGTTTTTT
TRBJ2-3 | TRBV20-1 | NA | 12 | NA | CSARTVRDTQYF | TGCAGTGCGCGGACAGTTCGGGATACGCAGTATTTT
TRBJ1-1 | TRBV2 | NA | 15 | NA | CASLENRGGDTEAFF | TGTGCCAGCCTCGAAAACCGGGGGGGTGACACTGAAGCTTTCTTT
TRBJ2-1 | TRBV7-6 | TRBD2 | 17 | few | CASSLEAGGGAYNEQFF | TGTGCCAGCAGCTTAGAGGCGGGAGGTGGCGCCTACAATGAGCAGTTCTTC
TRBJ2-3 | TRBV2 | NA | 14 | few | CASRRRSSTDTQYF | TGTGCCAGCAGGCGGAGGTCTAGCACAGATACGCAGTATTTT
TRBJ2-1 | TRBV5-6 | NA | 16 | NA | CVSSSSRKLSYNEQFF | TGTGTCAGCAGCTCCTCTAGAAAACTATCCTACAATGAGCAGTTCTTC
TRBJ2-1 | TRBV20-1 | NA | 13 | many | CSASTSSYNEQFF | TGCAGTGCTAGCACGAGCTCCTACAATGAGCAGTTCTTC
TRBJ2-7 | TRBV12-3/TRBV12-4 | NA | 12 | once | CASSRKSNEQYF | TGTGCCAGCAGTCGGAAATCCAATGAGCAGTACTTC
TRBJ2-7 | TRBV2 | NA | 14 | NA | CASEPLASSYEQYF | TGTGCCAGCGAGCCCCTAGCCAGCTCCTACGAGCAGTACTTC
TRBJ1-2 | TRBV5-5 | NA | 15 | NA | CASSLSTEFYYGYTF | TGTGCCAGCAGCTTATCGACAGAATTCTACTATGGCTACACCTTC
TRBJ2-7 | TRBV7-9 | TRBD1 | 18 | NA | CASSSPNPGTGFSYEQYF | TGTGCCAGCAGCTCCCCTAATCCTGGGACAGGGTTTTCCTACGAGCAGTACTTC
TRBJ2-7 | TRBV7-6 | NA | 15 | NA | CASSGEGGKTYEQYF | TGTGCCAGCAGCGGAGAGGGAGGAAAAACCTACGAGCAGTACTTC
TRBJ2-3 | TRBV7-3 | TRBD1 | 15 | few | CASSLTTGGTDTQYF | TGTGCCAGCAGCTTAACGACAGGGGGCACAGATACGCAGTATTTT
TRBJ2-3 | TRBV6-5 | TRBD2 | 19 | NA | CASSYEVRVSGGPVDTQYF | TGTGCCAGCAGTTACGAAGTCCGGGTTTCGGGGGGGCCAGTAGATACGCAGTATTTT
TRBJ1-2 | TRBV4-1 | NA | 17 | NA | CASSQVGIEGRNYGYTF | TGCGCCAGCAGCCAAGTTGGGATAGAAGGACGGAACTATGGCTACACCTTC
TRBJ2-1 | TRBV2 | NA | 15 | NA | CASSARQSSYNEQFF | TGTGCCAGCAGTGCCCGACAGAGCTCCTACAATGAGCAGTTCTTC
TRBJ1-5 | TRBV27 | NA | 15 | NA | CASSFTGYFGQPQHF | TGTGCCAGCAGTTTCACAGGGTATTTTGGACAGCCCCAGCATTTT
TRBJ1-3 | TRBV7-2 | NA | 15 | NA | CASSLSRISGNTIYF | TGTGCCAGCAGCTTGTCGCGGATCTCTGGAAACACCATATATTTT
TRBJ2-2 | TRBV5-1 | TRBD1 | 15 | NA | CASSLAGQEAGELFF | TGCGCCAGCAGCTTGGCCGGACAGGAGGCCGGGGAGCTGTTTTTT
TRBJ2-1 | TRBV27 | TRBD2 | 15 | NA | CASGRGVPTYNEQFF | TGTGCCAGCGGGCGGGGGGTACCGACCTACAATGAGCAGTTCTTC
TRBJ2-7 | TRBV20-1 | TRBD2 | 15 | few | CSATSLAGNSYEQYF | TGCAGTGCTACCTCCTTAGCGGGGAACTCCTACGAGCAGTACTTC
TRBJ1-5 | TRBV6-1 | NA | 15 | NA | CASSGTFFSNQPQHF | TGTGCCAGCAGTGGGACATTTTTTAGCAATCAGCCCCAGCATTTT
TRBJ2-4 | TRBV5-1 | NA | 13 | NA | CTSNGPGFMEQYF | TGCACCAGCAACGGCCCCGGATTCATGGAGCAGTACTTC
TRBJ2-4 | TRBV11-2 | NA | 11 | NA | CASSLDRLQYF | TGTGCCAGCAGCTTAGACCGGCTTCAGTACTTC
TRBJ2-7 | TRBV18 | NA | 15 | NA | CASSLQGTRVDEQYF | TGTGCCAGCTCCCTCCAAGGGACACGGGTTGACGAGCAGTACTTC
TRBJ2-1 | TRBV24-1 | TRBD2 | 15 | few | CATSELAGEYNEQFF | TGTGCCACCAGTGAACTGGCGGGGGAATACAATGAGCAGTTCTTC
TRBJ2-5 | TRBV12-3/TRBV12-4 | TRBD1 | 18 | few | CASSLGSGGQGRVETQYF | TGTGCCAGCAGTTTGGGCTCTGGGGGACAGGGTCGGGTTGAGACCCAGTACTTC
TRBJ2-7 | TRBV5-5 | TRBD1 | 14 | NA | CASSLGQLDDEQYF | TGTGCCAGCAGCCTGGGACAGTTGGACGACGAGCAGTACTTC
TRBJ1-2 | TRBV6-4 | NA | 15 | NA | CASSEEGPVDSGYTF | TGTGCCAGCAGTGAGGAGGGGCCCGTTGATTCTGGCTACACCTTC
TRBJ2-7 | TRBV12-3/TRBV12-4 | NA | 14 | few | CASTRSLAPYEQYF | TGTGCCAGCACGAGGAGCCTCGCCCCCTACGAGCAGTACTTC
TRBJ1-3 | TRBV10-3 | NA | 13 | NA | CAIEGRGGNTIYF | TGTGCCATAGAAGGCCGAGGTGGAAACACCATATATTTT
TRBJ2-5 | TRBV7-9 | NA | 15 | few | CASSLRASQEETQYF | TGTGCCAGCAGCTTACGTGCCAGTCAGGAAGAGACCCAGTACTTC
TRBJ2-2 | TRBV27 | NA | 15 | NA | CASSFTRAYTGELFF | TGTGCCAGCAGTTTCACCAGGGCCTACACCGGGGAGCTGTTTTTT
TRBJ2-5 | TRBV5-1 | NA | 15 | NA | CASSFGHSGQETQYF | TGCGCCAGCAGCTTTGGACACAGTGGCCAAGAGACCCAGTACTTC
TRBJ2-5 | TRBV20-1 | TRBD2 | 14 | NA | CSARSLAGDNEQYF | TGCAGTGCTAGGAGTCTAGCGGGGGACAATGAGCAGTACTTC
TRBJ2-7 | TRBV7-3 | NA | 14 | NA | CASSVTSPGHEQYF | TGTGCCAGCAGCGTAACGTCACCGGGACACGAGCAGTACTTC
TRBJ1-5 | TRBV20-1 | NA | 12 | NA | CSAGDGHQPQHF | TGCAGTGCTGGGGACGGACATCAGCCCCAGCATTTT
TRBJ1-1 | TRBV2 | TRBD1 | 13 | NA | CASSGQGPSEAFF | TGTGCCAGCAGTGGACAGGGTCCGTCGGAAGCTTTCTTT
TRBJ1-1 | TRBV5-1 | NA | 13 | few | CASSAIGNTEAFF | TGCGCCAGCTCGGCCATTGGGAACACTGAAGCTTTCTTT
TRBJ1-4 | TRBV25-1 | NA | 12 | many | CAASPGNEKLFF | TGTGCCGCATCACCGGGGAATGAAAAACTGTTTTTT
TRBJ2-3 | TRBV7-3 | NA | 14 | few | CASSSFFSPDTQYF | TGTGCCAGCAGCTCGTTCTTCTCCCCAGATACGCAGTATTTT
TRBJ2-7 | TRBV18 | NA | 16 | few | CASSPPRTLGAYEQYF | TGTGCCAGCTCACCTCCTCGGACCTTAGGGGCCTACGAGCAGTACTTC
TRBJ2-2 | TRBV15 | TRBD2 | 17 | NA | CATSRSGTSGSIGELFF | TGTGCCACCAGCAGGTCCGGGACTAGCGGGAGTATCGGGGAGCTGTTTTTT
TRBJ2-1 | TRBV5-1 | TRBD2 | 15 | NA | CASSSTSGIYNEQFF | TGCGCCAGCAGCTCCACTAGCGGTATATACAATGAGCAGTTCTTC